The 22 T cell receptor beta chains in this list originate from one sample, sequenced in a study of tumor-infiltrating lymphocytes in primary liver carcinoma. DNA and RNA were both co-extracted from approximately 20-30 mg of bulk tissue that had not been sorted. Starting from 500 ng of total RNA, TCR beta cDNA was produced with a primer in the constant region. Generation of the TCR beta libraries relied on three nested multiplex PCR rounds using slightly modified ARM-PCR. Amplification in the first two PCR rounds was performed using TRBV1-TRBV30 forward primers and a C-beta reverse primer for 10 cycles each. TCRdb re-called the multiplex PCR reads with MiXCR, one entry per CDR3 protein. The top ten hold about 9.2% of the sample, which has over 95,000 distinct CDR3 sequences, 55% to 70% seen once. The material sequenced was liver tumor tissue from sampling region 5. Subset meaning: tumor region T5, tumor centre. The receptor source for this set is a woman aged 60 to 75 with primary liver carcinoma and hepatitis B virus infection.

Worth noting for this clonotype: A single base separates this from a much larger clone, so it may be a read error. J is TRBJ2-1 and V is TRBV28; the D gene is possibly TRBD2 (6 bases). V gave up 3 bases and J gave up 3 bases, with 15 bases separating them. From germline, CDR1 is MDHEN and CDR2 SYDVKM. CDR3 length equals 16 residues. CDR3 DNA: TGTGCCAGCAGTTTCTTGACTTGCGGGAACTACAATGAGCAGTTCTTC. It encodes CASSFLTCGNYNEQFF.

Comment on this clonotype: A much more abundant neighbour one base away suggests this may be a read error. This CDR3 is missing its conserved last phenylalanine or tryptophan, likely due to a read error. The chain employs TRBV11-2 and TRBJ2-1, with 14 positions matching TRBD2. Germline CDR1 reads SGHAT; CDR2 reads FQNNGV. V was clipped by 6 bases and J by 8 bases; unmatched bases: 9. The CDR3 length is 16 residues. CDR3 coding DNA: TGTGCCAGCAGGAGACTAGCGGGAGGGCCGGGGGATGAGCAGTTCCTC. Its translation is CASRRLAGGPGDEQFL.

To note about this clonotype: With a much larger clone just one base away, this may be a read error. The chain couples TRBV18 to TRBJ2-1, with D maybe TRBD1 (6 bases). The CDR3 length is 14 residues. Per germline, CDR1 KGHSH and CDR2 LQKENI. Trimming took 4 bases from V and 9 from J, leaving 16 bases between them. CDR3 DNA sequence: TGTGCCAGCTCACATCGGCAGGGGATTGCTGAGCAGTTCTTC. Translation gives CASSHRQGIAEQFF.

To note about this clonotype: The missing conserved phenylalanine or tryptophan at the end of this CDR3 makes a read error likely. J is TRBJ2-5 and V is TRBV11-2; D gene uncertain. This CDR3 is built from 13 residues. Germline V gene data show CDR1 as SGHAT and CDR2 as FQNNGV. The CDR3 sequence is CASSLGSQETQYS. CDR3 nucleotides: TGTGCCAGCAGCTTGGGTTCACAAGAGACACAGTACTCC.

In this sample, this clonotype turned up many times. The CDR3 DNA reads TGCGCCAGCAGCTCCACTAGCGGGAGGGCCTCCTACTCTTACAATGAGCAGTTCTTC. This codes for CASSSTSGRASYSYNEQFF. The genes are TRBV5-1 and TRBJ2-1; TRBD2 aligns across 13 bases. The junction had 13 bases not matched to a gene; V was cut back by 3 bases and J by 4 bases. CDR1 is SGHRS, CDR2 YFSETQ, per germline. This CDR3 contains 19 residues.

The chain employs TRBV28 and TRBJ2-1, with TRBD1 matching over 8 bases. The J segment lost 9 bases and the V segment lost 10 bases, leaving 17 bases of the junction unmatched. Germline CDR1 and CDR2: MDHEN and SYDVKM. There are 15 residues in the CDR3. CDR3 sequence (DNA): TGTGCCAACAGCCCTGGGGGGCAGGGGGCTAGTGAGCAGTTCTTC. Its protein is CANSPGGQGASEQFF.

A remark on this clonotype: The germline gene is not matched at one end of the junction; a read error may be the cause. The rearrangement links TRBV11-3 to TRBJ2-2; 8 bases line up with TRBD1. Per germline, CDR1 SGHNT and CDR2 YENEEA. The CDR3 contains 14 residues. The CDR3 nucleotides are TGTATCAGCAGCTTAGCAGGGGGCACCGGGGAGCCGTTTTTT. It translates to CISSLAGGTGEPFF.

In the case of this clonotype: A read error may be the cause here, since a much bigger clone is one base away. This rearrangement joins TRBV5-1 to TRBJ2-1, with 9 bases matching TRBD2. This CDR3 contains 16 residues. The germline gives CDR1 SGHRS, CDR2 YFSETQ. The chain's CDR3 is CASSLVAGVSYNEQLF. The DNA for the CDR3 is TGCGCCAGCAGCTTGGTAGCGGGAGTCTCCTACAATGAGCAGCTCTTC.

In its sample, this clonotype was seen many times. The CDR3 here is CASSYSGVGGYTF. The CDR3 DNA reads as TGTGCCAGCAGTTACTCGGGGGTTGGAGGCTACACCTTC. The rearrangement uses TRBV6-5 and TRBJ1-2, with TRBD1 as a possible D gene (5 bases). The CDR3 extends over 13 amino acids. The germline gives CDR1 MNHEY, CDR2 SVGAGI. V lost 0 bases, J lost 8 bases, and 10 bases lay in between.

This rearrangement joins TRBV4-2 to TRBJ2-3; D is unclear. The CDR3 sequence is 14 residues long. V gave up 6 bases and J gave up 5 bases, with 15 bases separating them. CDR1 and CDR2 from the germline V gene are LGHNA and YNFKEQ. The CDR3 coding sequence is TGTGCCAGCAGTCATGATGGGCGGCAAGATACGCAGTATTTT. It encodes CASSHDGRQDTQYF.

Worth noting for this clonotype: A single base separates this from a much larger clone, so it may be a read error. J is TRBJ2-5 and V is TRBV5-1, with TRBD1 identical over 12 bases. The germline CDR1 and CDR2 sequences are SGHRS and YFSETQ. The CDR3 sequence is 15 residues long. The CDR3 DNA follows: TGCGCCAGCAGCTTTGGGGACAGGGGGCAAGAGGCCCAGTACTTC. Translating gives CASSFGDRGQEAQYF.

J is TRBJ1-6 and V is TRBV18; maybe TRBD1 (6 bases). V was trimmed by 2 bases and J by 7 bases, leaving 15 bases between them. Germline V gene sequence: CDR1 KGHSH, CDR2 LQKENI. This CDR3 comprises 16 residues. The CDR3 DNA follows: TGTGCCAGCTCACCAGGGGGGGCTGGAACGAATTCACCCCTCCACTTT. This sequence encodes CASSPGGAGTNSPLHF.

A note on this clonotype: An end of the junction differs from the germline gene, which may be a read error. The genes are TRBV4-1 and TRBJ1-1, with 7 nucleotides matching TRBD1. The germline V gene encodes CDR1 MGHRA and CDR2 YSYEKL. This CDR3 spans 15 amino acids. The CDR3 DNA sequence: TGTGCCAGCAGACAAGAGGGGGCACAGAACAGAGAAGCTCTCTTT. It is translated as CASRQEGAQNREALF.

This clonotype was found a few times. This could be a read error, since a much larger clone is one nucleotide away. DNA of the CDR3: TGCGCCAGCAGCCAAGAACAGACTATAGCCAAAGACATTCAGTACTTC. Translation: CASSQEQTIAKDIQYF. V gene TRBV4-1 combines with J gene TRBJ2-4; D may be TRBD2 (5 bases). The germline V gene encodes CDR1 MGHRA and CDR2 YSYEKL. The CDR3 totals 16 residues.

A note on this clonotype: Relative to the germline gene, one junction end is altered; a read error may explain this. The V gene is TRBV4-2, the J gene TRBJ1-2, with D maybe TRBD1 (5 bases). Germline CDR1 and CDR2: LGHNA and YNFKEQ. CDR3 length: 16 residues. Here the CDR3 reads CTSSQDGAGSNYGYTF. CDR3 sequence (DNA): TGTACCAGCAGCCAAGATGGGGCAGGGAGCAACTACGGCTACACCTTC.

This clonotype has a handful of counts. The CDR3 loop is CASSPGHNNEQFF. The CDR3 nucleotides read TGTGCCAGCAGCCCAGGCCACAACAATGAGCAGTTCTTC. This chain connects TRBV7-3 to TRBJ2-1; no firm D call. The V gene lost 5 bases and the J gene lost 5 bases, with 10 bases spanning the gap. The germline V gene encodes CDR1 SGHTA and CDR2 FQGTGA. The CDR3 totals 13 residues.

The V gene is TRBV20-1, the J gene TRBJ2-7; TRBD2 aligns across 8 bases. The V and J ends lost 5 bases and 2 bases, in that order; junction bases with no gene match: 5. CDR1 and CDR2 (germline): DFQATT, SNEGSKA (reference sequence). CDR3 length equals 13 residues. In nucleotides, the CDR3 is TGCAGTGCTGCCGGGACTAGAGCCTACGAGCAGTACTTC. This sequence encodes CSAAGTRAYEQYF.

Sample share makes this clonotype medium-sized. The chain employs TRBV6-1 and TRBJ2-6, with TRBD1 matching 10 bases. The trim removed 1 base at V and 7 bases at J, leaving 7 bases unmatched. This CDR3 is built from 17 residues. The V gene's germline CDR1 is MNHNS and CDR2 SASEGT. The chain's CDR3 is CASSEGQGALGANVLTF. Here the CDR3 DNA reads TGTGCCAGCAGTGAAGGACAGGGGGCCCTTGGAGCCAACGTCCTGACTTTC.

Comment on this clonotype: A single base separates this from a much larger clone, so it may be a read error. V usage is TRBV7-8 and J usage is TRBJ2-5; no reliable D call. CDR3 length: 15 residues. From germline, CDR1 is SGHVS and CDR2 FQNEAQ. CDR3 coding DNA: TGTGCCAGCAGCTTAGAAGGTCAGCTCTTGGAGACCCAGCACTTC. Protein sequence: CASSLEGQLLETQHF.

V gene TRBV6-4 combines with J gene TRBJ2-3, with 11 nucleotides matching TRBD1. Trimming removed 0 bases from V and 4 bases from J; junction bases left unmatched: 0. The CDR3 loop spans 15 amino acids. Germline values: CDR1 MRHNA, CDR2 SNTAGT. The chain's CDR3 is CASSDSGQGADTQYF. The CDR3 DNA follows: TGTGCCAGCAGTGACTCGGGACAGGGGGCAGATACGCAGTATTTT.

The V gene is TRBV11-2, the J gene TRBJ2-1, with TRBD2 matching 11 bases. This CDR3 spans 17 amino acids. CDR1 and CDR2 (germline): SGHAT, FQNNGV. Trimming removed 1 base from V and 7 bases from J; junction bases left unmatched: 9. The CDR3 DNA is TGTGCCAGCAGCTTAGGACTGATAGCGGGAGGGCTGAATGAGCAGTTCTTC. Residues: CASSLGLIAGGLNEQFF.

Details on this clonotype: The conserved closing phenylalanine or tryptophan is absent in this CDR3, likely reflecting a read error. As DNA, the CDR3 is TGTGCCGGCAGCTTATCAGCGACAGGGGAATATGGCTACACCTCC. This sequence encodes CAGSLSATGEYGYTS. The chain combines TRBV7-9 with TRBJ1-2; TRBD1 matches 8 bases. The CDR3 extends over 15 amino acids. Germline CDR1 reads SEHNR; CDR2 reads FQNEAQ (reference sequence).